Each of the 29 T cell receptor beta chains below was sequenced from the same sample in a study of cytomegalovirus exposure and HLA in healthy donors. PCR amplification relied on 60 Vbeta primers (plus 13 Jbeta primers). Measured with immunoSEQ multiplex PCR; TCRdb has only the in-frame clones, and not every one. The sample shows more than 140,000 clones, over 60% of them seen only once. The material sequenced was PBMCs. These receptors originate from a woman aged 30 to 39 in good health and CMV-seropositive.

This clone was observed a few times. The chain combines TRBV7-9 with TRBJ1-5, with 7 nucleotides matching TRBD1. Looked up from germline, CDR1 is SEHNR and CDR2 is FQNEAQ (reference sequence). After removal of 6 bases from V and 2 bases from J, the junction contained 7 bases not matched to a gene. The CDR3 is 15 amino acids. The DNA for the CDR3 is TGTGCCAGCAGTAAGGACAGGATTGGCAATCAGCCCCAGCATTTT. Its translation is CASSKDRIGNQPQHF.

The sample holds a few counts of this clone. The chain combines TRBV5-8 with TRBJ2-3; a weak D match, TRBD2 (5 bases). CDR1 is SGHTS and CDR2 is YDEGEE in the germline V gene. The CDR3 is 12 amino acids. Trimming removed 0 bases at V and 6 bases at J, with 5 bases between. CDR3 amino acids: CASSLGGDTQYF. CDR3 in DNA: TGTGCCAGCAGCTTGGGCGGGGATACGCAGTATTTT.

The rearrangement links TRBV28 to TRBJ1-2; 8 bases map to TRBD1. After removal of 2 bases from V and 5 bases from J, the junction contained 10 bases not matched to a gene. The CDR3 has 16 amino acids. Germline V CDR1 and CDR2: MDHEN, SYDVKM. Here the CDR3 DNA reads TGTGCCAGCAGTTTACAAGCCGGGACAGGCCCATATGGCTACACCTTC. As protein: CASSLQAGTGPYGYTF.

The chain is built from TRBV11-2 and TRBJ2-2, with a tentative D call TRBD1 (5 bases). CDR1 SGHAT and CDR2 FQNNGV come from the germline V gene. Deletions cut 3 bases from V and 6 bases from J, with 11 bases between. This CDR3 is built from 14 residues. The CDR3 protein is CASSLYQGAGELFF. The CDR3 DNA reads as TGTGCCAGCAGCTTGTACCAGGGTGCCGGGGAGCTGTTTTTT.

To note about this clone: One end of the junction varies from germline; a read error may be responsible. The chain recombines TRBV27 with TRBJ1-3; D might be TRBD1 (6 bases). The CDR3 loop spans 15 amino acids. Germline CDR1 MNHEY, CDR2 SMNVEV (reference sequence). The CDR3 spells CASSSLQGSGSTIYF. CDR3 nucleotides: TGTGCCAGCAGTTCCTTACAGGGATCTGGAAGCACCATATATTTT.

The chain carries TRBV7-6 and TRBJ2-2; 7 nucleotides match TRBD2. The V gene's germline CDR1 is SGHVS and CDR2 FNYEAQ. V trimming: 5 bases; J trimming: 3 bases; junction bases outside the gene matches: 9. The CDR3 is 16 residues long. The CDR3 here is CASSESGALYTGELFF. The CDR3 DNA reads TGTGCCAGCAGCGAGAGCGGGGCCCTATACACCGGGGAGCTGTTTTTT. The full variable domain, rest sourced from reference TRBV7-6 and TRBJ2-2, is GAGVSQSPRYKVTKRGQDVALRCDPISGHVSLYWYRQALGQGPEFLTYFNYEAQQDKSGLPNDRFSAERPEGSISTLTIQRTEQRDSAMYRCASSESGALYTGELFFGEGSRLTVL.

V gene TRBV5-6 combines with J gene TRBJ1-2, with 7 positions matching TRBD1. The junction had 10 bases not matched to a gene; V was cut back by 4 bases and J by 7 bases. CDR1 is SGHDT, CDR2 YYEEEE, per germline. The CDR3 length is 14 residues. The CDR3 DNA reads TGTGCCAGCAGCCGCGTCCTGAGGGGGCGTGGCTACACCTTC. It translates to CASSRVLRGRGYTF.

This clone has just a few counts. The V and J genes are TRBV6-1 and TRBJ1-5; D not certain. The CDR3 extends over 12 amino acids. Trimming pared 4 bases from V and 5 bases from J, leaving 6 bases between. Germline V gene sequence: CDR1 MNHNS, CDR2 SASEGT. The CDR3 DNA is TGTGCCAGCAGTGTATCAGATCAGCCCCAGCATTTT. It is translated as CASSVSDQPQHF.

This chain uses TRBV5-1 with TRBJ2-3, with 8 bases matching TRBD2. The junction had 5 bases not matched to a gene; V was cut back by 0 bases and J by 2 bases. The germline CDR1 and CDR2 sequences are SGHRS and YFSETQ. The CDR3 spans 16 residues. The CDR3 loop reads CASSLEALAVTDTQYF. The CDR3 DNA is TGCGCCAGCAGCTTGGAGGCACTAGCGGTCACAGATACGCAGTATTTT.

This clone occurred a few times. The V gene is TRBV6-1, the J gene TRBJ1-6, with 9 nucleotides matching TRBD1. The germline V gene has CDR1 MNHNS and CDR2 SASEGT. Losses at the gene ends were 0 bases for V and 6 bases for J; bases not matched to a gene: 3. The CDR3 covers 16 residues. Written as DNA, the CDR3 is TGTGCCAGCAGTGAAGCGGGGACAGGGACTAATTCACCCCTCCACTTT. Its protein is CASSEAGTGTNSPLHF.

The rearrangement joins TRBV9 to TRBJ2-1; TRBD1 aligns across 8 bases. CDR3 length equals 14 residues. Looked up from germline, CDR1 is SGDLS and CDR2 is YYNGEE. Trimming removed 4 bases from V and 7 bases from J; junction bases left unmatched: 7. The CDR3 DNA reads as TGTGCCAGCAGCCTGCGGACAGGGAGGAATGAGCAGTTCTTC. Protein sequence: CASSLRTGRNEQFF.

This chain connects TRBV18 to TRBJ1-5, with 8 bases lining up with TRBD1. The junction had 7 bases not matched to a gene; V was cut back by 3 bases and J by 6 bases. CDR1 is KGHSH, CDR2 LQKENI, per germline. The CDR3 covers 15 residues. CDR3 protein: CASSPGAGGGQPQHF. CDR3 coding DNA: TGTGCCAGCTCACCGGGTGCAGGGGGCGGTCAGCCCCAGCATTTT.

The rearrangement joins TRBV5-5 to TRBJ1-2, with D perhaps TRBD1 (6 bases). CDR3 length: 13 residues. V was clipped by 0 bases and J by 7 bases, with 10 bases between them. Germline loops: CDR1 SGHKS, CDR2 YYEKEE (reference sequence). CDR3 sequence: CASSLDRASGYTF. The CDR3 bases are TGTGCCAGCAGCTTGGACAGGGCGAGTGGCTACACCTTC.

The V call is TRBV2, the J call TRBJ1-3; D possibly corresponds to TRBD1 (5 bases). The germline V and J ends were trimmed by 1 base and 3 bases, with 7 bases remaining between them. Germline CDR1 reads SNHLY; CDR2 reads FYNNEI. The CDR3 is 14 amino acids. The CDR3 loop is CASSEGQGGNTIYF. The CDR3 DNA follows: TGTGCCAGCAGTGAAGGGCAGGGTGGAAACACCATATATTTT.

This clone has only a few counts. The rearrangement links TRBV11-3 to TRBJ1-1; tentatively, D is TRBD1 (6 bases). Trimming cost V 5 bases and J 0 bases, with 10 bases left between them. The CDR3 has 14 amino acids. Germline-derived CDR1 and CDR2 are SGHNT and YENEEA. CDR3 DNA sequence: TGTGCCAGCAGCCTGGACAGCTTGAACACTGAAGCTTTCTTT. This codes for CASSLDSLNTEAFF.

V usage is TRBV5-1 and J usage is TRBJ2-7; 7 bases align to TRBD2. CDR3 length: 11 amino acids. CDR1 is SGHRS, CDR2 YFSETQ, per germline. The ends lost 0 bases at V and 9 bases at J; junction bases unmatched: 0. The CDR3 bases are TGCGCCAGCAGCTTGGCGGGGGGGCAGTACTTC. This sequence encodes CASSLAGGQYF.

The V gene is TRBV12-1, the J gene TRBJ2-1; the table's D gene call, TRBD2, was not cross checked with the DNA. TRBV12-1 is given as a pseudogene. This CDR3 contains 9 residues. Here the CDR3 reads CASPAGQFF. DNA of the CDR3: TGTGCCAGCCCTGCGGGGCAGTTCTTC.

The chain carries TRBV7-6 and TRBJ2-7; D is perhaps TRBD1 (6 bases). Trimming removed 5 bases at V and 7 bases at J, with 12 bases between. This CDR3 is 12 amino acids long. Looked up from germline, CDR1 is SGHVS and CDR2 is FNYEAQ. In nucleotides, the CDR3 is TGTGCCAGCAGCCAACCTGACAGGGAGCAGTACTTC. This translates into CASSQPDREQYF. The variable domain in full, with the rest retrieved from reference TRBV7-6 and TRBJ2-7, is GAGVSQSPRYKVTKRGQDVALRCDPISGHVSLYWYRQALGQGPEFLTYFNYEAQQDKSGLPNDRFSAERPEGSISTLTIQRTEQRDSAMYRCASSQPDREQYFGPGTRLTVT.

The gene calls are TRBV7-2 and TRBJ1-4; 7 bases are a match to TRBD1. This CDR3 contains 15 residues. Germline V gene sequence: CDR1 SGHTA, CDR2 FQGNSA. J lost 8 bases, V lost 0 bases, and 6 bases had no gene match. CDR3 nucleotides: TGTGCCAGCAGCTTAGCCGACAGGGTTGGGGAAAAACTGTTTTTT. Protein product: CASSLADRVGEKLFF.

This chain links TRBV5-1 with TRBJ2-3; a possible D gene is TRBD2 (6 bases). CDR1 SGHRS and CDR2 YFSETQ come from the germline V gene. The germline V and J ends were trimmed by 2 bases and 6 bases, with 13 bases remaining between them. This CDR3 region has 14 residues. Here the CDR3 DNA reads TGCGCCAGCAGCTTTCGACTAGTTTCCGATACGCAGTATTTT. Residues: CASSFRLVSDTQYF.

A note on this clone: At one end, the junction sequence differs from germline, possibly due to a read error. The gene calls are TRBV7-7 and TRBJ1-2, with a possible D match to TRBD1 (6 bases). Germline V gene data show CDR1 as SSHAT and CDR2 as FNYEAQ (reference sequence). The CDR3 loop spans 15 amino acids. The CDR3 DNA is TGTGCTAGCAGCTCGCGACAGGTGACTAACTATGGCTACACCTTC. Translating it yields CASSSRQVTNYGYTF. Full variable domain (remainder filled in from reference TRBV7-7 and TRBJ1-2): GAGVSQSPRYKVTKRGQDVTLRCDPISSHATLYWYQQALGQGPEFLTYFNYEAQPDKSGLPSDRFSAERPEGSISTLTIQRTEQRDSAMYRCASSSRQVTNYGYTFGSGTRLTVV.

The chain employs TRBV7-6 and TRBJ2-7; TRBD1 matches at 11 bases. V was pared by 3 bases and J by 3 bases, with 1 base of the junction left unmatched. The V gene's germline CDR1 is SGHVS and CDR2 FNYEAQ. The CDR3 consists of 14 residues. The chain's CDR3 is CASSFGTGGYEQYF. The CDR3 nucleotides are TGTGCCAGCAGCTTCGGGACAGGGGGCTACGAGCAGTACTTC. Together with reference TRBV7-6 and TRBJ2-7, the CDR3 gives the full variable domain: GAGVSQSPRYKVTKRGQDVALRCDPISGHVSLYWYRQALGQGPEFLTYFNYEAQQDKSGLPNDRFSAERPEGSISTLTIQRTEQRDSAMYRCASSFGTGGYEQYFGPGTRLTVT.

This chain joins TRBV4-1 and TRBJ1-5; 7 positions match TRBD1. J lost 7 bases, V lost 1 base, and 7 bases had no gene match. The CDR3 covers 15 residues. Germline lookup yields CDR1 MGHRA and CDR2 YSYEKL. The CDR3 loop reads CASSQVVGGGQPQHF. The DNA for the CDR3 is TGCGCCAGCAGCCAAGTGGTAGGGGGCGGCCAGCCCCAGCATTTT.

The gene calls are TRBV11-3 and TRBJ2-1; D remains ambiguous. This CDR3 is built from 13 residues. Germline V gene data show CDR1 as SGHNT and CDR2 as YENEEA. V gave up 3 bases and J gave up 3 bases, with 6 bases separating them. The CDR3 DNA reads as TGTGCCAGCAGCTTGGCACGCTACAATGAGCAGTTCTTC. It yields the protein CASSLARYNEQFF.

The V gene is TRBV7-6, the J gene TRBJ1-5, with no clear D. V lost 2 bases and J lost 1, with 3 bases in between. The germline CDR1 and CDR2 sequences are SGHVS and FNYEAQ. The CDR3 is 13 residues long. CDR3 nucleotide sequence: TGTGCCAGCAGCTTATTAAGCAATCAGCCCCAGCATTTT. Translating it yields CASSLLSNQPQHF.

This clone was seen only once. The V gene is TRBV9, the J gene TRBJ2-7, with 7 bases lining up with TRBD1. Germline values: CDR1 SGDLS, CDR2 YYNGEE. V lost 0 bases to trimming and J lost 3 bases; unmatched junction nucleotides: 6. CDR3 size: 15 residues. The CDR3 nucleotides are TGTGCCAGCAGCGTAGCAACAGGGGAGTTCTACGAGCAGTACTTC. Translation gives CASSVATGEFYEQYF.

The chain has TRBV29-1 and TRBJ1-2; D may be TRBD1 (5 bases). V lost 7 bases and J 7 bases, leaving 19 bases between the germline ends. Germline CDR1 is SQVTM and CDR2 is ANQGSEA. The CDR3 runs to 13 residues. CDR3 loop: CSATLGGFSGYTF. The DNA of the CDR3 is TGCAGCGCCACGTTGGGGGGATTCTCTGGCTACACCTTC.

About this clone itself: At one of its ends the junction is not consistent with the germline gene, which may arise from a read error. The same CDR3 also results from other DNA sequences found in this sample. V is TRBV10-3 and J is TRBJ2-1, with a possible D match to TRBD2 (6 bases). Germline lookup yields CDR1 ENHRY and CDR2 SYGVKD. This CDR3 spans 13 amino acids. In DNA, the CDR3 is TGTGCCATCAGCGAGTCGGAGGGGCTTGAGCAGTTCTTC. Translation gives CAISESEGLEQFF.

This clone was seen a handful of times. V gene TRBV6-1 combines with J gene TRBJ1-5; a possible D gene is TRBD1 (6 bases). The V gene lost 6 bases and the J gene lost 4 bases, with 10 bases spanning the gap. Per germline, CDR1 MNHNS and CDR2 SASEGT. This CDR3 has 13 residues. The CDR3 region has the DNA TGTGCCAGCAGCGGGACACATAATCAGCCCCAGCATTTT. This gives the protein CASSGTHNQPQHF.